Listed below are T cell receptor beta chains from one sample, sequenced in a study of beta chain features in type 1 diabetes. Some clones are missing from TCRdb's copy, which holds only in-frame ones; the method was immunoSEQ multiplex PCR. Of 330,000 or so clones listed, roughly a fifth were seen once; the top ten hold 0.044%. Sequenced material: naive CD4+ T cells from blood. The receptor set was obtained from a woman younger than 35 in good health. The CDR3 runs from the conserved cysteine through the conserved F or W. D genes are given only for firm matches. Some rows have no size entry. The others give once, few or many, or a class for an expanded clone.

J: TRBJ2-2; size: -; D: TRBD1; V: TRBV7-2; CDR3: CASSPPLGQSGELFF; DNA: TGTGCCAGCAGCCCCCCTTTGGGACAGTCCGGGGAGCTGTTTTTT
J: TRBJ2-7; size: -; D: TRBD2; V: TRBV2; CDR3: CASRAGTSGSTSYEQYF; DNA: TGTGCCAGCAGGGCCGGGACTAGCGGGAGTACGTCCTACGAGCAGTACTTC
J: TRBJ2-7; size: few; D: -; V: TRBV4-1; CDR3: CASSQAGQPRSYEQYF; DNA: TGCGCCAGCAGCCAGGCTGGACAGCCACGCTCCTACGAGCAGTACTTC
J: TRBJ1-1; size: -; D: TRBD1; V: TRBV7-9; CDR3: CASSFQGVTEAFF; DNA: TGTGCCAGCAGCTTTCAGGGGGTGACTGAAGCTTTCTTT
J: TRBJ2-1; size: few; D: TRBD2; V: TRBV5-4; CDR3: CASSWASGNYNEQFF; DNA: TGTGCCAGCAGCTGGGCTAGCGGGAATTACAATGAGCAGTTCTTC
J: TRBJ2-1; size: -; D: TRBD2; V: TRBV9; CDR3: CASSGGGAGGWNEQFF; DNA: TGTGCCAGCAGCGGTGGAGGGGCGGGAGGTTGGAATGAGCAGTTCTTC
J: TRBJ2-7; size: few; D: -; V: TRBV25-1; CDR3: CASWSGNLYEQYF; DNA: TGTGCCAGCTGGTCCGGGAATTTGTACGAGCAGTACTTC
J: TRBJ2-6; size: few; D: TRBD1; V: TRBV4-2; CDR3: CASSARDRGSGANVLTF; DNA: TGTGCCAGCAGCGCCCGGGACAGGGGTTCTGGGGCCAACGTCCTGACTTTC
J: TRBJ2-5; size: -; D: -; V: TRBV7-8; CDR3: CASTRLGRGTQYF; DNA: TGTGCCAGCACCAGACTTGGTCGAGGGACCCAGTACTTC
J: TRBJ2-7; size: few; D: TRBD2; V: TRBV7-9; CDR3: CASSKTSGNSYEQYF; DNA: TGTGCCAGCAGCAAAACTAGCGGGAATTCCTACGAGCAGTACTTC
J: TRBJ2-7; size: -; D: TRBD1; V: TRBV18; CDR3: CASSPRTAGTGSSYEQYF; DNA: TGTGCCAGCTCACCACGAACTGCCGGGACAGGGAGCTCCTACGAGCAGTACTTC
J: TRBJ2-1; size: -; D: TRBD2; V: TRBV6-5; CDR3: CASSSGTSGDNEQFF; DNA: TGTGCCAGCAGCTCCGGGACTAGCGGGGACAATGAGCAGTTCTTC
J: TRBJ1-2; size: -; D: -; V: TRBV6-6; CDR3: CASSSDVPYGYTF; DNA: TGTGCCAGCAGTAGCGACGTCCCCTATGGCTACACCTTC
J: TRBJ2-7; size: -; D: TRBD1; V: TRBV2; CDR3: CASSGQGASYEQYF; DNA: TGTGCCAGCAGTGGACAGGGGGCCTCCTACGAGCAGTACTTC
J: TRBJ1-6; size: -; D: -; V: TRBV7-2; CDR3: CASSLSRAADSPLHF; DNA: TGTGCCAGCAGCTTAAGCAGGGCCGCGGATTCACCCCTCCACTTT
J: TRBJ2-3; size: -; D: TRBD1; V: TRBV7-9; CDR3: CASSLIRGGQGTDTQYF; DNA: TGTGCCAGCAGCTTGATTCGAGGGGGACAGGGCACAGATACGCAGTATTTT
J: TRBJ2-3; size: few; D: -; V: TRBV11-2; CDR3: CASSLAGLADTQYF; DNA: TGTGCCAGCAGCTTGGCGGGGTTAGCAGATACGCAGTATTTT